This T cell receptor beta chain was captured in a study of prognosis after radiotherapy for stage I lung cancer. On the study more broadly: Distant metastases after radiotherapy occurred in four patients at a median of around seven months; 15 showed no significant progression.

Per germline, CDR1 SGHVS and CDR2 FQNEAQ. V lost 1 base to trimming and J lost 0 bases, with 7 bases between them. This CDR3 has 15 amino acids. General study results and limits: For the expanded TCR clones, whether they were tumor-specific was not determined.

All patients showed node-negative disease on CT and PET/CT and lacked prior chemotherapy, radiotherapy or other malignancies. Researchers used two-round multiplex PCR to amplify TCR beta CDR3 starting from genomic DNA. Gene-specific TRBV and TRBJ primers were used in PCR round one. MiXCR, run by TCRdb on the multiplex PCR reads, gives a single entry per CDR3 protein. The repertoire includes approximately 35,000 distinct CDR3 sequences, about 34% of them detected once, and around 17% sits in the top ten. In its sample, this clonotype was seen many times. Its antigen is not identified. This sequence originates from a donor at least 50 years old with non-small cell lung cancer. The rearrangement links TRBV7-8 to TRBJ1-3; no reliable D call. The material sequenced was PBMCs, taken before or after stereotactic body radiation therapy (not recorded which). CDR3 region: CASSLGRSSGNTIYF. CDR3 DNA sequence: TGTGCCAGCAGCTTAGGACGGAGCTCTGGAAACACCATATATTTT.